The text below deals with one T cell receptor beta chain. This sample is part of a study of neoadjuvant nivolumab and ipilimumab in lung cancer. Clones were sequenced by immunoSEQ multiplex PCR, and TCRdb holds only the in-frame ones, with some missing. The table records about 17,000 clones, roughly four fifths of them present only once. The CDR3 covers 14 residues. Germline values: CDR1 MNHEY, CDR2 SVGAGI. V lost 6 bases and J lost 6, with 17 bases in between. Sequencing was performed on tumor tissue, taken after neoadjuvant nivolumab, alone or with ipilimumab, at or shortly before surgery. This sequence joins TRBV6-5 and TRBJ1-2; D unclear. The TCR comes from an adult with non-small cell lung cancer. The CDR3 DNA is TGTGCCAGCAGCTACACGGGGAGTGGGGATGGCTACACCTTC. It specifies CASSYTGSGDGYTF.